What follows is one TCR beta chain and its context. This clonotype appeared a few times. Its antigen is currently not known. No much larger clonotype is one base removed from it; base qualities were not supplied. V lost 10 bases and J lost 4 bases, and the count of bases not matched to a germline gene is 9. Reading the germline V gene gives CDR1 MDHEN and CDR2 SYDVKM. The CDR3 contains 13 residues, cysteine and phenylalanine counted. Only CDR3 DNA is held: 39 bases, read in frame from base 1. Sequenced on an Illumina HiSeq 1500. TCRdb trimmed the raw reads at Q25, called clones with MiXCR and kept productive beta chains. Merged by CDR3 protein, the rows form single entries marked with the most common genes and DNA. The sample table holds more than 200,000 distinct CDR3 sequences, of which 9.1% were seen once. The ten largest clonotypes hold more than 13% of the sample. The data were taken from a study of T cell repertoires in cytomegalovirus infection (dated by TCRdb to between 2017 and 2020). Broadly, across the study: The HLA type of each donor mattered for the analysis, because public TCR beta signatures pointed to carriage of CMV infection along with the matching HLA type.

What the work shows at the level of the full study, not this receptor alone: The ex vivo response was dominated by HLA-C-restricted CMV-specific TCR beta clonotypes, which also provided the single most frequent clonotype in two of eight donors. Cumulative frequency of public TCR beta family members discriminated carriers of CMV infection plus the relevant HLA type in this cohort and an independent approximately 340-donor cohort.

The receptor was derived from a human donor in good health (CMV status not recorded). Some clones in this sample may be carry-over from other donors' samples. The sequenced sample consisted of PBMCs. The chain links TRBV28 with TRBJ1-2; 7 junctional bases match TRBD1. The CDR3 region has the sequence CATETGFPYGYTF. The DNA sequence is TGTGCCACCGAGACAGGGTTCCCCTATGGCTACACCTTC.